Described below is a single T cell receptor (beta chain) sequence and its context. The PCR ran on 60 Vbeta and 13 Jbeta primers. Sequenced by immunoSEQ multiplex PCR; TCRdb stores in-frame clones only, minus some. The sample lists fewer than 75,000 clones, over 70% occurring once. V lost 5 bases and J lost 2, with 9 bases in between. Germline-derived CDR1 and CDR2 are MNHEY and SVGAGI. The CDR3 loop spans 13 amino acids. The data originate from a study of cytomegalovirus exposure and HLA in healthy donors. The chain is built from TRBV6-5 and TRBJ1-2; D may be TRBD1 (6 bases). The sample consisted of PBMCs. The sequence derives from a man between 65 and 80 years old in good health and CMV-seronegative. CDR3 residues: CASSQDSNYGYTF. CDR3 DNA: TGTGCCAGCAGTCAGGACAGCAACTATGGCTACACCTTC.